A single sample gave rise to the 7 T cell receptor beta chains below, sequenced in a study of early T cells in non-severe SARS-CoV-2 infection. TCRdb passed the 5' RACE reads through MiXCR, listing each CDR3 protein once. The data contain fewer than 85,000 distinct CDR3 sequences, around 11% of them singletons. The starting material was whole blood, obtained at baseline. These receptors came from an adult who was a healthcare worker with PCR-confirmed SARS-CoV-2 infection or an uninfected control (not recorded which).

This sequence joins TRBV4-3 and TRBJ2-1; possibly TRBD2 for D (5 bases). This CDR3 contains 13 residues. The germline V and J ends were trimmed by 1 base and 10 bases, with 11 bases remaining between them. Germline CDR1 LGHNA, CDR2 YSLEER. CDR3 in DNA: TGCGCCAGCAGCCAAGCTGAGACTACAGAGCAGTTCTTC. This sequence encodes CASSQAETTEQFF.

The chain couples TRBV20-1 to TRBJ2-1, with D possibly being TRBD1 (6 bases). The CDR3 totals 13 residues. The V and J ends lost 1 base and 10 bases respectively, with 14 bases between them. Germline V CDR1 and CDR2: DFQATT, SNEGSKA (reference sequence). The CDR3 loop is CSARVPLGQEQFF. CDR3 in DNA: TGCAGTGCTAGAGTCCCACTTGGACAGGAGCAGTTCTTC.

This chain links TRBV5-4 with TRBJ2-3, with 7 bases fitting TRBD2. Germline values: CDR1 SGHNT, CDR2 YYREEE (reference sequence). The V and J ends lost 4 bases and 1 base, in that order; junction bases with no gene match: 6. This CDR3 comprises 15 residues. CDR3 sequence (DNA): TGTGCCAGCAGCCCCCGCCGGGGGGGCACAGATACGCAGTATTTT. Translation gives CASSPRRGGTDTQYF.

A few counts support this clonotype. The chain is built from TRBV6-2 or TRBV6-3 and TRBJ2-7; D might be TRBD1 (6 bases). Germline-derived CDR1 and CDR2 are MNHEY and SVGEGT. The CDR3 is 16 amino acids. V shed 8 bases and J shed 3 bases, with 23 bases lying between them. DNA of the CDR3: TGTGCCAGCGCCCGACCGCAGGGGATAGGAGTCTACGAGCAGTACTTC. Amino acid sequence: CASARPQGIGVYEQYF.

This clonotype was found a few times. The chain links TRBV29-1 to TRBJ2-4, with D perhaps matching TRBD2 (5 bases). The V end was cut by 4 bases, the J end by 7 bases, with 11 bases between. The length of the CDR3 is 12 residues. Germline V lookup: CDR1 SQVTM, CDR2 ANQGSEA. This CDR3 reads CSVVATGNIQYF. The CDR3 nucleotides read TGCAGCGTTGTCGCAACGGGGAACATTCAGTACTTC.

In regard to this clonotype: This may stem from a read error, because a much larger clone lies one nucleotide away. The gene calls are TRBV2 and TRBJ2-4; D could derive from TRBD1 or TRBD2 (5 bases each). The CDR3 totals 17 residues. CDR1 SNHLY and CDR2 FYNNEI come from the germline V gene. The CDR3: CASSESIGVATKSIQYF. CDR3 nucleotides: TGTGCCAGCAGTGAGTCGATAGGGGTAGCGACCAAAAGCATTCAGTACTTC.

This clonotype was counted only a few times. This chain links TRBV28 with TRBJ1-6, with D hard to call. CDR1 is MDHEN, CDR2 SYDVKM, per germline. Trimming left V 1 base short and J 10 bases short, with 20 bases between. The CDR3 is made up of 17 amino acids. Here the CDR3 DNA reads TGTGCCAGCAGTTTATACGTATGGACTTCTAAAAAATCACCCCTCCACTTT. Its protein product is CASSLYVWTSKKSPLHF.